This T cell receptor (beta chain) was documented in a study of cytomegalovirus exposure and HLA in healthy donors (dated by TCRdb to 2017 to 2019). About the full investigation: The 666 repertoires of the first cohort and the roughly 110 validation repertoires were produced on the same platform, according to a later analysis. The study aimed to test whether cataloging public T cell receptors could reveal signatures of past pathogen exposure. Besides the first cohort of roughly 640 subjects, a separate validation cohort made up of 95 to 150 different subjects was used. The study combined high-throughput TCR immunosequencing, statistical association of individual TCRs with disease status, and machine learning to predict cytomegalovirus infection status.

Library method: the immunoSEQ multiplex PCR assay. Regarding the original processing steps: A statistical classification framework was built to diagnose cytomegalovirus status from the catalog of TCR beta chain sequences. The table comes from immuneACCESS by way of TCRdb, which keeps in-frame sequences with V and J called. Part of the clones is missing from these tables; in studies checked, under half for an unresolved V gene and the rest for unknown reasons. V, J and clone size were drawn from that table, and D and trimming were deduced from the DNA. The sample table shows a few hundred thousand clones, and 75% to 90% are seen once. The top ten clones comprise over 0.8% of the sample. Donors formed part of the validation cohort, which comprised about 130 subjects and was distinct from the first cohort of 670 or so subjects. About this clone itself: What this receptor recognizes is not known. Per-base qualities were not stored, and no clone one base away is much larger.

General study outcomes and caveats: A total of fewer than 200 TCR beta chains were listed by the study as associated with cytomegalovirus. Most TCR sequences were seen in very few donors, while some public TCRs were found in many individuals. The classifier was reported to diagnose cytomegalovirus status with high specificity and sensitivity in both the original cohort and the validation cohort. A few of the identified cytomegalovirus-associated TCR beta chains were confirmed in vitro to be specific for cytomegalovirus antigens. The authors suggested that the approach could potentially be extended to other disease states and immunological phenotypes. A later analysis had no HLA typing for the validation cohort, so co-occurrence there was scored across all 130 or so repertoires. A later analysis found that TCRs clustered in the first cohort also tended to co-occur in the roughly 120 validation repertoires, with 94% of cluster scores above 0.

CDR1 SGHNT and CDR2 YYREEE were looked up in the germline V gene (reference sequence). Compared with germline, V lacks 5 bases and J lacks 3 bases; bases without a gene match: 4. From its cysteine to its phenylalanine, the CDR3 spans 13 amino acids. Just CDR3 DNA is preserved here, 39 bases in frame from base 1. What was sequenced was PBMCs. The V gene is TRBV5-4 and the J gene is TRBJ1-1; TRBD1 lines up with 7 middle nucleotides. The receptor comes from a woman in her late teens or twenties in good health and CMV-seronegative. Here the CDR3 is given as CASSRGTDTEAFF. The DNA is as follows: TGTGCCAGCAGTCGAGGGACAGACACTGAAGCTTTCTTT.